These 3 T cell receptor beta chains share one sample of origin, sequenced in a study of T cell responses to AZD1222 COVID-19 vaccine. The assay was immunoSEQ multiplex PCR, and TCRdb's table has in-frame clones only and misses some. There are about 190,000 clones in the sample; approximately 90% occur only once, and 6.9% lies in the top ten. The sequenced sample was peripheral blood, obtained on day 0 of AZD1222 vaccination. These receptors were obtained from an adult in good health.

The V and J genes are TRBV11-2 and TRBJ1-5; the match to TRBD1 covers 12 bases. The CDR3 covers 15 residues. Germline V gene data show CDR1 as SGHAT and CDR2 as FQNNGV. Losses at the gene ends were 5 bases for V and 6 bases for J; bases not matched to a gene: 5. The CDR3 spells CASSPGQGAGQPQHF. The CDR3 DNA reads as TGTGCCAGCAGCCCGGGACAGGGGGCGGGTCAGCCCCAGCATTTT.

The chain joins TRBV5-3 to TRBJ1-1, with D hard to call. TRBV5-3 falls under the ORF class, with uncertain function. V lost 5 bases and J lost 2, with 19 bases in between. The CDR3 length is 16 residues. For the CDR3, the DNA is TGTGCCAGAAGGGCCCAGGTCAGGCAGATAAACACTGAAGCTTTCTTT. Its translation: CARRAQVRQINTEAFF.

The chain uses TRBV29-1 and TRBJ2-2, with unresolved D. Trimming shortened V by 4 bases and J by 6 bases, and 9 bases separated the two germline ends. Germline V gives CDR1 SQVTM, CDR2 ANQGSEA. The CDR3 has 12 amino acids. This chain's CDR3 is CSVARASGELFF. In nucleotides, the CDR3 is TGCAGCGTTGCTAGGGCGTCCGGGGAGCTGTTTTTT.